This TCR beta chain was sequenced during a study of cytomegalovirus exposure and HLA in healthy donors. In the PCR, 60 Vbeta and 13 Jbeta primers were used. The protocol was immunoSEQ multiplex PCR, while the TCRdb copy is restricted to in-frame clones and leaves out a portion. The sample records under 90,000 clones, about nine tenths being singletons. Comments on this clone: The target antigen is unknown.

General observations from the study: Looking again later, the authors saw that most CMV-associated TCR beta chains seemed HLA-restricted. A later analysis linked a missense DCLRE1C variant to TCR beta V- and J-gene trimming. Several of the most significant clusters appeared linked to common viral pathogens, based on a later analysis.

Trimming removed 3 bases at V and 9 bases at J, with 17 bases between. Looked up from germline, CDR1 is KGHSH and CDR2 is LQKENI. The CDR3 spans 14 residues. Sequenced material: PBMCs. The clonotype comes from a man between 18 and 29 years old in good health and CMV-seronegative. The chain employs TRBV18 and TRBJ2-5, with a weak D call TRBD2 (6 bases). As DNA, the CDR3 is TGTGCCAGCTCACCCCTGTCAGGGTCGGGGGCCCAGTACTTC. It yields the protein CASSPLSGSGAQYF.